This T cell receptor beta chain was documented in a study of blood T cell repertoires in COVID-19. The CDR3 has 15 amino acids. The V segment lost 5 bases and the J segment 3 bases; nucleotides outside the gene matches: 5. Germline loops: CDR1 SGHAT, CDR2 FQNNGV. Data came from immunoSEQ multiplex PCR; TCRdb stores just in-frame clones and leaves some out. In the table there are 200,000 or so clones, roughly 80% of which are singletons. This chain uses TRBV11-2 with TRBJ1-3, with 9 bases matching TRBD1. The sample taken for sequencing was peripheral blood. The TCR originated in a woman aged 60-70 years who had recovered from COVID-19. The CDR3 loop reads CASSRLGQGGNTIYF. The CDR3 nucleotides are TGTGCCAGCAGCCGGTTGGGACAGGGTGGAAACACCATATATTTT.